This is a list of T cell receptor beta chains from one sample in a study of cytomegalovirus exposure and HLA in healthy donors. Using immunoSEQ multiplex PCR, the repertoire was profiled, and TCRdb retains in-frame clones only, with some absent. The data contain 150,000 to 200,000 clones, approximately 82% of them singletons. The sequenced material came from PBMCs. These receptors were collected from a man aged 45-60 years in good health and CMV-seropositive. The CDR3 runs from the conserved cysteine through the conserved F or W. Each record gives: J gene, V gene, clone size, D gene, CDR3 protein, CDR3 DNA. The D gene is left open where the match is weak. The size of a clone is reported for some rows only, either as once, few or many, or as a class for expanded clones.

>TRBJ1-5|TRBV6-1|NA|NA
CASSWTLSNQPQHF
TGTGCCAGCAGTTGGACTCTGAGCAATCAGCCCCAGCATTTT
>TRBJ2-1|TRBV5-1|NA|TRBD2
CASSLGTSGTNEQFF
TGCGCCAGCAGCCTCGGGACTAGCGGGACCAATGAGCAGTTCTTC
>TRBJ2-4|TRBV5-1|once|TRBD2
CASSLRRGLAGGLAKNIQYF
TGCGCCAGCAGCTTGAGACGGGGGCTAGCGGGGGGTTTAGCCAAAAACATTCAGTACTTC
>TRBJ1-2|TRBV29-1|NA|NA
CSVEDHGGSGGYTF
TGCAGCGTTGAAGACCATGGAGGGTCAGGTGGCTACACCTTC
>TRBJ2-7|TRBV13|few|NA
CASSLNAYEQYF
TGTGCCAGCAGCTTGAACGCGTACGAGCAGTACTTC
>TRBJ1-2|TRBV14|NA|NA
CASSQDLRGTNYGYTF
TGTGCCAGCAGCCAAGATCTTCGGGGGACGAACTATGGCTACACCTTC
>TRBJ2-3|TRBV7-6|NA|TRBD2
CASSPLAGGTDTQYF
TGTGCCAGCAGCCCTCTAGCGGGGGGCACAGATACGCAGTATTTT
>TRBJ1-5|TRBV18|NA|NA
CASSPGGGNQPQHF
TGTGCCAGCTCACCCGGAGGAGGCAATCAGCCCCAGCATTTT
>TRBJ2-3|TRBV7-9|NA|TRBD1
CASSLGTDPGTDTQYF
TGTGCCAGCAGCCTGGGGACAGATCCAGGCACAGATACGCAGTATTTT
>TRBJ2-1|TRBV6-6|NA|TRBD1
CASSFRQGFYNEQFF
TGTGCCAGCAGTTTCCGACAGGGGTTCTACAATGAGCAGTTCTTC
>TRBJ2-3|TRBV11-1|NA|NA
CASSSYVGTDTQYF
TGTGCCAGCAGCAGCTATGTCGGCACAGATACGCAGTATTTT
>TRBJ2-2|TRBV11-2|NA|NA
CASSPDISGELFF
TGTGCCAGCAGCCCAGACATTTCTGGGGAGCTGTTTTTT
>TRBJ2-6|TRBV9|once|TRBD1
CASSPRQGTLSGANVLTF
TGTGCCAGCAGCCCAAGACAGGGAACTCTCTCTGGGGCCAACGTCCTGACTTTC
>TRBJ2-3|TRBV27|NA|NA
CASSLSTSTDTQYF
TGTGCCAGCAGTTTATCTACTAGCACAGATACGCAGTATTTT